Given below is one T cell receptor (beta chain) in context. The data originate from a study of blood T cell repertoires in COVID-19. As for the study in general: Sources were T cells, B-cell-depleted T cells, or PBMCs; the material itself was cDNA or gDNA.

Original handling: It was from reference gene primer amplification that nucleated cell counts were estimated. The repertoire was sequenced with immunoSEQ multiplex PCR; TCRdb's copy has only in-frame clones and lacks some. The DNA gave D and trimming, while V, J and clone size come from that table. Of roughly 400,000 clones in the sample, 88% are singletons; the top ten hold roughly 2%. Participants spanned ages about 18 to 90 years and resided in about two dozen US areas. Assignments of participants to cohorts depended upon their own reported clinical history. This CDR3 region has 14 residues. CDR1 is SQVTM and CDR2 is ANQGSEA in the germline V gene. Trimming took 2 bases from V and 4 from J; bases not matched to a gene: 6.

V usage is TRBV29-1 and J usage is TRBJ1-1; 8 nucleotides align to TRBD1. The sequence came from a woman aged 40 to 55 with acute COVID-19. The sequenced sample consisted of PBMCs or T cells enriched from blood (not recorded which). The CDR3 reads CSVEWRQGTTEAFF. Here the CDR3 DNA reads TGCAGCGTTGAATGGAGACAGGGGACCACTGAAGCTTTCTTT.